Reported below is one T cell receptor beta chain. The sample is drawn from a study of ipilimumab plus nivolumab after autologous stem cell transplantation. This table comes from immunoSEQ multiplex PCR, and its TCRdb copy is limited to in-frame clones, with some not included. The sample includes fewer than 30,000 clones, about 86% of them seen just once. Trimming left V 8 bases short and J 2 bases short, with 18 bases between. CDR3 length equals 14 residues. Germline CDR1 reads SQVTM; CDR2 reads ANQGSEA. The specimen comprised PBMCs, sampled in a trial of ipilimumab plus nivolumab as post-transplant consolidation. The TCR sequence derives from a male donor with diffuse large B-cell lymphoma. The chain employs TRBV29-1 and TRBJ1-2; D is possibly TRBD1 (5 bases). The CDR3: CSCEGRMENYGYTF. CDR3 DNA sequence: TGCAGCTGCGAGGGACGGATGGAAAACTATGGCTACACCTTC.